The 18 T cell receptor beta chains in this list originate from one sample, sequenced in a study of regulatory T cells. Findings and caveats of the study: Hydrophobic residues at CDR3 positions 6 and 7 were enriched in conventional CD4+ T cells of CD3G-deficient patients.

The PCR used 52 TRBV and 13 TRBJ primers. The assay was immunoSEQ multiplex PCR, and TCRdb's table has in-frame clones only and misses some. The sample consists of roughly 32,000 clones, around 91% of them appearing once. Their antigens are not known. Input material: conventional CD4+ T cells sorted from blood. The receptors were sampled from a person in their late teens or twenties with CD3G deficiency.

In its sample, this clone was seen once. The chain joins TRBV7-9 to TRBJ2-3; 8 bases agree with TRBD2. This CDR3 has 14 amino acids. Trimming cost V 0 bases and J 4 bases; bases outside gene matches: 0. Germline CDR1 SEHNR, CDR2 FQNEAQ (reference sequence). The CDR3 sequence: CASSLAAGADTQYF. The CDR3 bases are TGTGCCAGCAGCTTAGCAGCGGGAGCAGATACGCAGTATTTT.

V usage is TRBV28 and J usage is TRBJ2-1, with 14 bases identical to TRBD2. Looked up from germline, CDR1 is MDHEN and CDR2 is SYDVKM. The CDR3 length is 16 residues. V shed 4 bases and J 9 bases; nucleotides not matched to a gene: 8. This CDR3 is CASSSVTSGRATEQFF. The CDR3, as DNA: TGTGCCAGCAGTTCAGTGACTAGCGGGAGGGCCACTGAGCAGTTCTTC.

Remarks on this clone: At one boundary the junction diverges from the germline segment, which might be a read error. The chain couples TRBV6-6 to TRBJ1-1; D not resolved. The CDR3 has 11 amino acids. Germline V gene data show CDR1 as MNHNY and CDR2 as SVGAGI (reference sequence). The CDR3 bases are TGTACCAGCATCTCACGGAATGAAGCTTTCTTT. It yields the protein CTSISRNEAFF.

The J gene is TRBJ2-2, the V gene TRBV28; D is possibly TRBD1 (6 bases). V lost 5 bases and J 3 bases, leaving 10 bases between the germline ends. The CDR3 loop spans 14 amino acids. Germline loops: CDR1 MDHEN, CDR2 SYDVKM. This chain's CDR3 is CASSRDTYTGELFF. CDR3 sequence (DNA): TGTGCCAGCAGTCGGGACACCTACACCGGGGAGCTGTTTTTT. Supplemented by reference TRBV28 and TRBJ2-2, the full variable domain reads DVKVTQSSRYLVKRTGEKVFLECVQDMDHENMFWYRQDPGLGLRLIYFSYDVKMKEKGDIPEGYSVSREKKERFSLILESASTNQTSMYLCASSRDTYTGELFFGEGSRLTVL.

The chain uses TRBV18 and TRBJ2-3; D is uncertain. Germline assignment: CDR1 KGHSH and CDR2 LQKENI. The CDR3 sequence is 13 residues long. Trimming left V 2 bases short and J 4 bases short, with 7 bases between. The CDR3 protein is CASSPGVADTQYF. DNA of the CDR3: TGTGCCAGCTCACCAGGGGTCGCAGATACGCAGTATTTT.

CDR3 in amino acids: CASTTLNRAEQFF. The DNA of the CDR3 is TGTGCCAGCACCACTCTAAACAGGGCTGAGCAGTTCTTC. The J gene is TRBJ2-1, the V gene TRBV28; weak D call: TRBD1 (6 bases). V shed 7 bases and J shed 9 bases, with 16 bases lying between them. The germline V gene has CDR1 MDHEN and CDR2 SYDVKM. This CDR3 is 13 amino acids long.

Written as DNA, the CDR3 is TGTGCCAGCAGTGACAACCTGGTCCAGGTTGAAGCTTTCTTT. This encodes CASSDNLVQVEAFF. The V gene is TRBV6-1, the J gene TRBJ1-1; D ambiguous. The CDR3 runs to 14 residues. With 3 bases removed from V and 7 bases from J, the gap between germline ends came to 15 bases. CDR1 is MNHNS and CDR2 is SASEGT in the germline V gene.

The rearrangement links TRBV6-4 to TRBJ1-2, with a tentative D call TRBD1 (5 bases). CDR1 and CDR2 from the germline V gene are MRHNA and SNTAGT. V lost 7 bases to trimming and J lost 5 bases, with 17 bases between them. CDR3 length equals 14 residues. The CDR3 here is CASTTGTSTYGYTF. The DNA of the CDR3 is TGTGCCAGCACCACGGGGACTTCTACTTATGGCTACACCTTC.

The V call is TRBV28, the J call TRBJ2-1; D is possibly TRBD2 (5 bases). In germline, CDR1 is MDHEN, CDR2 SYDVKM. The CDR3 loop spans 15 amino acids. Trimming stripped 5 bases from V and 6 bases from J, with 17 bases between. This chain's CDR3 is CASSPAGLGTNEQFF. In nucleotides, the CDR3 is TGTGCCAGCAGTCCAGCCGGACTGGGTACCAATGAGCAGTTCTTC.

This chain connects TRBV7-8 to TRBJ2-7; D remains unclear. Germline V lookup: CDR1 SGHVS, CDR2 FQNEAQ. The CDR3 sequence is 13 residues long. V lost 5 bases to trimming and J lost 5 bases, with 13 bases between them. This chain's CDR3 is CASSQGVRNEQYF. CDR3 nucleotide sequence: TGTGCCAGCAGCCAAGGAGTCCGAAACGAGCAGTACTTC.

This clone occurred a few times. The rearrangement links TRBV28 to TRBJ1-2; D gene uncertain. The CDR3 runs to 13 residues. Between the trimmed V and J ends, which lost 6 bases and 3 bases, there was a span of 11 bases. Germline V gives CDR1 MDHEN, CDR2 SYDVKM. CDR3 amino acids: CASRSGEYYGYTF. In nucleotides, the CDR3 is TGTGCCAGCAGGTCTGGGGAATACTATGGCTACACCTTC.

V is TRBV6-1 and J is TRBJ2-7; 10 bases align to TRBD2. V dropped 7 bases and J dropped 4; count of bases not matched to a gene: 10. CDR3 size: 15 residues. Germline CDR1 and CDR2: MNHNS and SASEGT. The CDR3 loop is CASNFWGSGGYEQYF. CDR3 coding DNA: TGTGCCAGCAACTTTTGGGGTAGCGGGGGGTACGAGCAGTACTTC.

V usage is TRBV6-1 and J usage is TRBJ2-4; D ambiguous. The CDR3 loop spans 17 amino acids. From germline, CDR1 is MNHNS and CDR2 SASEGT. V was cut by 4 bases and J by 0 bases, with 16 bases left in between. CDR3 nucleotides: TGTGCCAGCAGTGCCTCAAAAGTCGTACTAGCCAAAAACATTCAGTACTTC. Residues: CASSASKVVLAKNIQYF.

The J gene is TRBJ1-5, the V gene TRBV28; 7 bases map to TRBD1. CDR3 length: 14 amino acids. V lost 6 bases to trimming and J lost 6 bases; unmatched junction nucleotides: 8. The germline V gene has CDR1 MDHEN and CDR2 SYDVKM. CDR3 amino acids: CASRGGGTGQPQHF. The CDR3 nucleotides are TGTGCCAGCAGGGGAGGGGGCACGGGTCAGCCCCAGCATTTT. The variable domain in full, with the rest retrieved from reference TRBV28 and TRBJ1-5, is DVKVTQSSRYLVKRTGEKVFLECVQDMDHENMFWYRQDPGLGLRLIYFSYDVKMKEKGDIPEGYSVSREKKERFSLILESASTNQTSMYLCASRGGGTGQPQHFGDGTRLSIL.

The V gene is TRBV18, the J gene TRBJ2-7; 8 bases fit TRBD2. CDR3 length: 13 residues. Germline CDR1 and CDR2: KGHSH and LQKENI. Trimming cost V 6 bases and J 5 bases; bases outside gene matches: 6. The CDR3 sequence is CASSPGLAHEQYF. The CDR3 DNA reads as TGTGCCAGCTCCCCTGGACTAGCTCACGAGCAGTACTTC.

CDR3 DNA sequence: TGTGCCATCAGTGGAGGGACAGACTACGAGCAGTACTTC. Amino acid sequence: CAISGGTDYEQYF. The chain uses TRBV10-3 and TRBJ2-7; 7 bases are shared with TRBD1. V shed 4 bases, J shed 3 bases, and the junction held 3 bases outside the gene matches. Germline V lookup: CDR1 ENHRY, CDR2 SYGVKD. This CDR3 has 13 residues.

The rearrangement uses TRBV5-1 and TRBJ2-5; no reliable D call. The CDR3 is 15 residues long. The germline gives CDR1 SGHRS, CDR2 YFSETQ. V was cut by 0 bases and J by 1 base, with 10 bases left in between. CDR3 loop: CASSLALGTQETQYF. The CDR3 region has the DNA TGCGCCAGCAGCTTGGCGTTGGGTACCCAAGAGACCCAGTACTTC.

The chain carries TRBV5-1 and TRBJ2-1; perhaps TRBD1 as D (5 bases). Germline-derived CDR1 and CDR2 are SGHRS and YFSETQ. V was pared by 4 bases and J by 0 bases, with 11 bases between. The CDR3 consists of 15 residues. DNA of the CDR3: TGCGCCAGCAGCCAGGGCGTGAACTCCTACAATGAGCAGTTCTTC. It translates to CASSQGVNSYNEQFF.